The sequence of this T cell receptor (beta chain) was determined in a study of response to subunit inactivated influenza vaccine. TCRdb re-called the RT-PCR reads with MiXCR, one entry per CDR3 protein. The table has 700,000 to 800,000 distinct CDR3 sequences, about 18% seen once; the top ten hold around 9.9%. This clonotype was found a few times. Its antigen is as yet unknown. Study-level points and caveats: Authors suggested each seasonal flu vaccination may recruit only limited numbers of new T cells.

Looked up from germline, CDR1 is SQVTM and CDR2 is ANQGSEA. This CDR3 spans 14 amino acids. The trim removed 5 bases at V and 5 bases at J, leaving 9 bases unmatched. Sequences were derived from PBMCs from blood, sampled around 5 days after vaccination. The chain links TRBV29-1 to TRBJ2-3; 8 positions match TRBD2. The receptor was derived from a man in his fifties who received an inactivated influenza vaccine. CDR3 in amino acids: CSVQTGGPGDTQYF. The CDR3 DNA reads as TGCAGCGTTCAAACGGGAGGGCCCGGAGATACGCAGTATTTT.